The clone carrying this T cell receptor beta chain turned up a few times. Its matching antigen is unknown. As the sequencing template, cDNA was produced by extracting RNA and reverse transcribing it. Measured with immunoSEQ multiplex PCR; TCRdb has only the in-frame clones, and not every one. The sample consists of around 150,000 clones, 55% to 65% of them appearing once. Trimming took 7 bases from V and 2 from J; bases not matched to a gene: 3. The CDR3 is made up of 16 amino acids. Germline CDR1 reads LNHDA; CDR2 reads SQIVND (reference sequence). The data originate from a study of CD8+ T cells in alopecia areata. General study findings and limits: Lesional scalp, notably in alopecia totalis/universalis, had clonality above that of normal scalp. The study found TCR sharing across patients less clear than in mice, possibly for HLA reasons.

This TCR came from a human donor in good health. The rearrangement links TRBV19 to TRBJ2-6; 12 bases are shared with TRBD1. Sequenced sample: CD4+ T cells sorted from blood. The CDR3 reads CASTGTGGAGANVLTF. CDR3 nucleotides: TGTGCCAGTACCGGGACAGGGGGCGCTGGGGCCAACGTCCTGACTTTC.